This T cell receptor beta chain appears in the sequencing data of a study of CD8+ T cells in alopecia areata. Study-level background: Treated patients were given oral tofacitinib, which was dosed at 5 to 10 mg twice daily. Tofacitinib treatment spanned 6 to 18 months, with 6 months off drug afterward.

Sequencing relied on a cDNA template that was reverse transcribed from extracted RNA. The protocol was immunoSEQ multiplex PCR, while the TCRdb copy is restricted to in-frame clones and leaves out a portion. The sample holds some 200,000 clones, around 50% seen once. Study observations and caveats: Scalp samples also yield sequences of resident alphabeta T cells from normal skin.

Germline loops: CDR1 SNHLY, CDR2 FYNNEI. The CDR3 has 8 residues. On this clone itself: Antigen unknown. One end of the junction is discordant with germline, which a read error may explain.

The chain combines TRBV2 with TRBJ1-2, with D perhaps TRBD1 (5 bases). This sequence originates from a human donor with alopecia areata. The material sequenced was CD4+ T cells sorted from blood, taken at week 0. CDR3 coding DNA: TGTGCCAGCGTCGGGACGGTCTTC. This codes for CASVGTVF.